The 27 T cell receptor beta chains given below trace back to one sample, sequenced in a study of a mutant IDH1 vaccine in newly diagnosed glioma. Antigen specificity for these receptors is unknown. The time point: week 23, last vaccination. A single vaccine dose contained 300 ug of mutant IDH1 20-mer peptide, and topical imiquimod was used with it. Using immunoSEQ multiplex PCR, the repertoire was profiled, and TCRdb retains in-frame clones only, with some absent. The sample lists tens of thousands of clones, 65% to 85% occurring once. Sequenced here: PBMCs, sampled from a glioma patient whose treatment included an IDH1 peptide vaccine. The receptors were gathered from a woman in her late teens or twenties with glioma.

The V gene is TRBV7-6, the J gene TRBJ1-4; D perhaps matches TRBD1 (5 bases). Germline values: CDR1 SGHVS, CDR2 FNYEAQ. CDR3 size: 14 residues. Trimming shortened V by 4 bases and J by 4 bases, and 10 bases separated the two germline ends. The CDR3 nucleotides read TGTGCCAGCAGCTATGGGGCACGTAATGAAAAACTGTTTTTT. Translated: CASSYGARNEKLFF.

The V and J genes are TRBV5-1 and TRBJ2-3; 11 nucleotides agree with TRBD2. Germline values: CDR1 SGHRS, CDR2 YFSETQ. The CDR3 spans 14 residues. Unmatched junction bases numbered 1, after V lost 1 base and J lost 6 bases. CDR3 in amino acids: CASSLWTSGDTQYF. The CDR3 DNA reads TGCGCCAGCAGCTTGTGGACTAGCGGGGATACGCAGTATTTT.

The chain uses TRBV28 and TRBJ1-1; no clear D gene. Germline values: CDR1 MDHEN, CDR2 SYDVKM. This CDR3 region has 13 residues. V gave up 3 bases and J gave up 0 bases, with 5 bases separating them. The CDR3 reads CASSFRMNTEAFF. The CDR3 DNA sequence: TGTGCCAGCAGTTTTCGAATGAACACTGAAGCTTTCTTT.

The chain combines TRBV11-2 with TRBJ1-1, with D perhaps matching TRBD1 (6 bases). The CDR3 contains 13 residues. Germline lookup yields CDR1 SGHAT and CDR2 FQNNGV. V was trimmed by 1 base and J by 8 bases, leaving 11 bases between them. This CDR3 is CASSLGGRAEAFF. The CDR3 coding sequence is TGTGCCAGCAGCTTAGGGGGGCGGGCGGAAGCTTTCTTT.

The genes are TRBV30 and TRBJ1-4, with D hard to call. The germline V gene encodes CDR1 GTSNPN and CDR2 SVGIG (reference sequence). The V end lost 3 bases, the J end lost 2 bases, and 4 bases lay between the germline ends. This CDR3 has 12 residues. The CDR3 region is CAWSGTNEKLFF. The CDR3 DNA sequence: TGTGCCTGGAGCGGGACTAATGAAAAACTGTTTTTT.

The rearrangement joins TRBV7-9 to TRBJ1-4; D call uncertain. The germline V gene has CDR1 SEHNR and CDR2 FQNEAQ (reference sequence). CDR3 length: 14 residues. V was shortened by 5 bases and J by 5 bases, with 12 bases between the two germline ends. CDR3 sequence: CASSLADGNEKLFF. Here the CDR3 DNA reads TGTGCCAGCAGCCTTGCTGACGGGAATGAAAAACTGTTTTTT.

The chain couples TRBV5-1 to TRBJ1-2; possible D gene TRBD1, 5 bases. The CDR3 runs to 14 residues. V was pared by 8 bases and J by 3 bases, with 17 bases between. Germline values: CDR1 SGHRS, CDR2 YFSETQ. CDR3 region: CASRPSGLHYGYTF. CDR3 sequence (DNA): TGCGCCAGTCGTCCCTCGGGGCTCCACTATGGCTACACCTTC. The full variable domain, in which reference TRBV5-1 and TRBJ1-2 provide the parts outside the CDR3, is KAGVTQTPRYLIKTRGQQVTLSCSPISGHRSVSWYQQTPGQGLQFLFEYFSETQRNKGNFPGRFSGRQFSNSRSEMNVSTLELGDSALYLCASRPSGLHYGYTFGSGTRLTVV.

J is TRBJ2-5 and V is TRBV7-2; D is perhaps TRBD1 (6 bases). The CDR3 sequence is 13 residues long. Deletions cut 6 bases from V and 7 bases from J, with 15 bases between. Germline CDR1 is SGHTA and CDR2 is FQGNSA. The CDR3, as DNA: TGTGCCAGCAGAGGGACACTCACGGGGACCCAGTACTTC. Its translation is CASRGTLTGTQYF.

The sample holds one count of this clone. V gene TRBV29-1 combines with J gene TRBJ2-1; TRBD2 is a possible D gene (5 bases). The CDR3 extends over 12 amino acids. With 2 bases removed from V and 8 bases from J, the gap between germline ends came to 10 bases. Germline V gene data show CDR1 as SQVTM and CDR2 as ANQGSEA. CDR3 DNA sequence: TGCAGCGTTGAAAAGACTATCGATGAGCAGTTCTTC. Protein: CSVEKTIDEQFF.

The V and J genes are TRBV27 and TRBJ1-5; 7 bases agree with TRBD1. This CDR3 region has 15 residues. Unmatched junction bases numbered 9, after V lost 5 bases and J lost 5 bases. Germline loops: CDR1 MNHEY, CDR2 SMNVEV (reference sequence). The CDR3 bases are TGTGCCAGCAGTCCCTTACAGGGGCGAGATCAGCCCCAGCATTTT. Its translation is CASSPLQGRDQPQHF.

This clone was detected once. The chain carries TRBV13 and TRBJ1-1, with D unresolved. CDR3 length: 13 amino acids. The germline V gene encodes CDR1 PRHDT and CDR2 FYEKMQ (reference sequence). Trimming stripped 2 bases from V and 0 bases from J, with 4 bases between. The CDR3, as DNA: TGTGCCAGCAGCTTAAGTCTGAACACTGAAGCTTTCTTT. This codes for CASSLSLNTEAFF.

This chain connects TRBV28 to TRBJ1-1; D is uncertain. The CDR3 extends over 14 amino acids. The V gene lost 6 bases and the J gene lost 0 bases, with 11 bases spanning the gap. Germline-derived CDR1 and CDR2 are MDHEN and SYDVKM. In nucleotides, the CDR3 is TGTGCCAGCAGGGTTGCGTCCATGAACACTGAAGCTTTCTTT. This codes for CASRVASMNTEAFF. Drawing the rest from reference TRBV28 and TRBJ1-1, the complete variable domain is DVKVTQSSRYLVKRTGEKVFLECVQDMDHENMFWYRQDPGLGLRLIYFSYDVKMKEKGDIPEGYSVSREKKERFSLILESASTNQTSMYLCASRVASMNTEAFFGQGTRLTVV.

This chain's CDR3 is CASRRGGIPDTQYF. The CDR3 nucleotides are TGTGCCAGCCGTAGGGGGGGCATTCCAGATACGCAGTATTTT. The rearrangement uses TRBV2 and TRBJ2-3, with a possible D match to TRBD2 (7 bases). CDR3 length: 14 residues. Between the trimmed V and J ends, which lost 8 bases and 4 bases, there was a span of 16 bases. CDR1 is SNHLY, CDR2 FYNNEI, per germline.

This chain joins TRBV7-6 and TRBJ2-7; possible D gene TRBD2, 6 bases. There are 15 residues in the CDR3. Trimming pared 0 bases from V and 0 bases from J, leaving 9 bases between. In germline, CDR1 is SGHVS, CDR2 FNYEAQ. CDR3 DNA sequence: TGTGCCAGCAGCTTAGCGGGGGGAGGCTCCTACGAGCAGTACTTC. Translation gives CASSLAGGGSYEQYF.

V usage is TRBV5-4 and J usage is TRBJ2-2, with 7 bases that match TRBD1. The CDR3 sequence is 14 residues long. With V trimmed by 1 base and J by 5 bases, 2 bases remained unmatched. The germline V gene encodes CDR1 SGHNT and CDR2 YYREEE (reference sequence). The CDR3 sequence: CASSLTGVTGELFF. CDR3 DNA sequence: TGTGCCAGCAGCTTGACAGGGGTTACCGGGGAGCTGTTTTTT.

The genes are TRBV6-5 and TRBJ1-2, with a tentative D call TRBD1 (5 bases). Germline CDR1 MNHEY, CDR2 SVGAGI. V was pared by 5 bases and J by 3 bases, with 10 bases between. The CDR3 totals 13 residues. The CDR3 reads CASSTGRYYGYTF. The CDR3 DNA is TGTGCCAGCAGTACGGGGCGGTACTATGGCTACACCTTC.

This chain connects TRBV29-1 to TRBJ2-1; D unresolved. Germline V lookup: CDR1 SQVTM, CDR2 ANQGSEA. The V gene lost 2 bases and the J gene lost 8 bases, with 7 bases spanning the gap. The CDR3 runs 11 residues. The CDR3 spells CSVERVYEQFF. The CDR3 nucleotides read TGCAGCGTTGAACGTGTATATGAGCAGTTCTTC.

In DNA form, the CDR3 reads TGTGCCAGCAGTGAAGGGGGCCGCGAGCAGTACTTC. Translated, it gives CASSEGGREQYF. The V gene is TRBV6-5, the J gene TRBJ2-5, with 7 bases fitting TRBD1. The DNA end lines up better with TRBJ2-7; the J call may be wrong. The CDR3 totals 12 residues. Per the germline V gene, CDR1 is MNHEY and CDR2 is SVGAGI.

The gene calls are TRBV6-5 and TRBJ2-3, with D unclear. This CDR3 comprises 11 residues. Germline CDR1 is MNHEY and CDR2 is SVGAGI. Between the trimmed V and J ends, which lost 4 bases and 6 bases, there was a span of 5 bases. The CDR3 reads CASSFSDTQYF. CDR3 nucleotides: TGTGCCAGCAGTTTTTCGGATACGCAGTATTTT.

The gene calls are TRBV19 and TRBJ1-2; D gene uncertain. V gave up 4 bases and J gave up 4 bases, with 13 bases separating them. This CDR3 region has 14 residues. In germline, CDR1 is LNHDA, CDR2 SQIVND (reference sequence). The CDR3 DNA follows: TGTGCCAGTAGTACTCTCGACATCGCCTATGGCTACACCTTC. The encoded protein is CASSTLDIAYGYTF.

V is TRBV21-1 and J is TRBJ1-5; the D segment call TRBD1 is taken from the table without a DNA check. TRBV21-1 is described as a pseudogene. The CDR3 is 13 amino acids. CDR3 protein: CASKQNSNQPQHF. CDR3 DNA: TGTGCCAGCAAACAGAACAGCAATCAGCCCCAGCATTTT.

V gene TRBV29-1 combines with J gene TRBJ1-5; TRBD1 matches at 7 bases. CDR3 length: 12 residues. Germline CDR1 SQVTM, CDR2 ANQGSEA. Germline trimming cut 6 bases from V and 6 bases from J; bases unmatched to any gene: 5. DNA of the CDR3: TGCAGCGTCGGACAGGAGGGTCAGCCCCAGCATTTT. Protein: CSVGQEGQPQHF.

The CDR3 bases are TGTGCCATCAGTGAGGCGGAGGGTGAGCTGTTTTTT. This sequence encodes CAISEAEGELFF. The V and J genes are TRBV10-3 and TRBJ2-2; D perhaps matches TRBD2 (6 bases). Trimming took 2 bases from V and 11 from J, leaving 9 bases between them. This CDR3 spans 12 amino acids. The germline V gene encodes CDR1 ENHRY and CDR2 SYGVKD.

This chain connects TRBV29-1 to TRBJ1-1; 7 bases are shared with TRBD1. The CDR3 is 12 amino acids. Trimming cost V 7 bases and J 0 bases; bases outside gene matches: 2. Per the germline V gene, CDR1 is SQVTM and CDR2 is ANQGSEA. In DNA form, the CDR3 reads TGCAGCGGACAGGGTTTGAACACTGAAGCTTTCTTT. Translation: CSGQGLNTEAFF.

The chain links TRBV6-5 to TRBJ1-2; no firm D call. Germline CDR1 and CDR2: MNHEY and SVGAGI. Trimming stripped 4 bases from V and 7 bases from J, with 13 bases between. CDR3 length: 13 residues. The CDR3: CASSSTSNAGYTF. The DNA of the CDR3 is TGTGCCAGCAGTTCCACCAGTAACGCTGGCTACACCTTC.

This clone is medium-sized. CDR3 residues: CATSPPSYEQYF. CDR3 bases: TGTGCCACCAGCCCCCCCTCCTACGAGCAGTACTTC. This chain links TRBV15 with TRBJ2-7; unclear D gene. The ends were cut back, 5 bases at V and 0 bases at J, with 5 bases in the middle. The CDR3 has 12 amino acids. Germline V gene data show CDR1 as LNHNV and CDR2 as YYDKDF (reference sequence). Supplemented by reference TRBV15 and TRBJ2-7, the full variable domain reads DAMVIQNPRYQVTQFGKPVTLSCSQTLNHNVMYWYQQKSSQAPKLLFHYYDKDFNNEADTPDNFQSRRPNTSFCFLDIRSPGLGDTAMYLCATSPPSYEQYFGPGTRLTVT.

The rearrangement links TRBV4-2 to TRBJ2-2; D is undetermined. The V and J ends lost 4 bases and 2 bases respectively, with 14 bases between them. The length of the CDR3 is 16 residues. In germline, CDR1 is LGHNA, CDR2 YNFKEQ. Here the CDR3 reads CASSPVLRPNTGELFF. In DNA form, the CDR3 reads TGTGCCAGCAGCCCAGTCCTTCGGCCCAACACCGGGGAGCTGTTTTTT.